These T cell receptor beta chains were read from a single sample in a study of blood T cell repertoires in COVID-19. The repertoire was sequenced with immunoSEQ multiplex PCR; TCRdb's copy has only in-frame clones and lacks some. The sample lists around 65,000 clones; over 75% were seen once. Material for sequencing was peripheral blood. The receptors come from a man between 60 and 70 years old with acute or convalescent COVID-19. The CDR3 runs from the conserved cysteine through the conserved F or W. D genes are given only for firm matches. Rows give clone size only sometimes, using once, few, many, or a class for an expanded clone.

d_call: -; clone_size: -; v_call: TRBV30; j_call: TRBJ1-4; cdr3_nt: TGTGCCTGGAGTAGCGGCAGGGGACATGAAAAACTGTTTTTT; cdr3_aa: CAWSSGRGHEKLFF
d_call: TRBD2; clone_size: -; v_call: TRBV6-5; j_call: TRBJ2-7; cdr3_nt: TGTGCCAGCAGCATAGCGGGAGTGACCTACGAGCAGTACTTC; cdr3_aa: CASSIAGVTYEQYF
d_call: TRBD1; clone_size: -; v_call: TRBV7-8; j_call: TRBJ2-2; cdr3_nt: TGTGCCAGCAGCAAGGACAGGGGGCTGGGGGAGCTGTTTTTT; cdr3_aa: CASSKDRGLGELFF
d_call: TRBD2; clone_size: -; v_call: TRBV28; j_call: TRBJ2-7; cdr3_nt: TGTGCCAGCAGACCAGGGACTAGCGGGAGCTCCTACGAGCAGTACTTC; cdr3_aa: CASRPGTSGSSYEQYF
d_call: TRBD2; clone_size: -; v_call: TRBV7-9; j_call: TRBJ2-5; cdr3_nt: TGTGCCAGCAGCTTAATAGCGGGCGTCCAAGAGACCCAGTACTTC; cdr3_aa: CASSLIAGVQETQYF
d_call: -; clone_size: -; v_call: TRBV30; j_call: TRBJ1-3; cdr3_nt: TGTGCCTGCTCCCCAAACAGGGTAGGGGCGGGAAACACCATATATTTT; cdr3_aa: CACSPNRVGAGNTIYF
d_call: -; clone_size: few; v_call: TRBV20-1; j_call: TRBJ1-5; cdr3_nt: TGCAGTGCTAGTTCAGGGGACGGTCAGCCCCAGCATTTT; cdr3_aa: CSASSGDGQPQHF
d_call: TRBD1; clone_size: once; v_call: TRBV4-1; j_call: TRBJ2-1; cdr3_nt: TGCGCCAGCAGCTCGCTTGACAGGGGGTCCTACAATGAGCAGTTCTTC; cdr3_aa: CASSSLDRGSYNEQFF
d_call: TRBD2; clone_size: few; v_call: TRBV24-1; j_call: TRBJ2-2; cdr3_nt: TGTGCCACCAGTGGCCGGGGACTAGCGGGAGGAACCGGGGAGCTGTTTTTT; cdr3_aa: CATSGRGLAGGTGELFF
d_call: TRBD1; clone_size: once; v_call: TRBV5-1; j_call: TRBJ2-4; cdr3_nt: TGCGCCAGCAGCTTGGGGACAGGGGCAATAGCCAAAAACATTCAGTACTTC; cdr3_aa: CASSLGTGAIAKNIQYF
d_call: TRBD1; clone_size: -; v_call: TRBV4-2; j_call: TRBJ2-1; cdr3_nt: TGTGCCAGTACAACAGGGGCTTGGGATCGTGAGCAGTTCTTC; cdr3_aa: CASTTGAWDREQFF
d_call: TRBD2; clone_size: -; v_call: TRBV18; j_call: TRBJ2-1; cdr3_nt: TGTGCCAGCTCATCCAGACTAGCGGGAGGCACCTACAATGAGCAGTTCTTC; cdr3_aa: CASSSRLAGGTYNEQFF
d_call: -; clone_size: -; v_call: TRBV30; j_call: TRBJ2-1; cdr3_nt: TGTGCCTGGAGTGGCTACGCCTCCTACAATGAGCAGTTCTTC; cdr3_aa: CAWSGYASYNEQFF
d_call: -; clone_size: -; v_call: TRBV5-1; j_call: TRBJ2-5; cdr3_nt: TGCGCCAGCAGCTTGTCACCCAACAACCAAGAGACCCAGTACTTC; cdr3_aa: CASSLSPNNQETQYF
d_call: TRBD2; clone_size: -; v_call: TRBV7-9; j_call: TRBJ2-7; cdr3_nt: TGTGCCAGCAGCTTACCCACAGCGGGGAGCTCCTACGAGCAGTACTTC; cdr3_aa: CASSLPTAGSSYEQYF
d_call: TRBD2; clone_size: -; v_call: TRBV19; j_call: TRBJ2-2; cdr3_nt: TGTGCCAGTAGTGCCCAATCGACTAGCGGGAGGGCCGGGGAGCTGTTTTTT; cdr3_aa: CASSAQSTSGRAGELFF
d_call: TRBD1; clone_size: once; v_call: TRBV2; j_call: TRBJ1-6; cdr3_nt: TGTGCCAGCCCCGGGACAGGGGGTGGAGGATCACCCCTCCACTTT; cdr3_aa: CASPGTGGGGSPLHF
d_call: -; clone_size: -; v_call: TRBV11-3; j_call: TRBJ2-3; cdr3_nt: TGTGCCAGCAGCGCTCTAGCAGGGGTCGCAGATACGCAGTATTTT; cdr3_aa: CASSALAGVADTQYF
d_call: -; clone_size: -; v_call: TRBV10-3; j_call: TRBJ1-6; cdr3_nt: TGTGCCATCAAAGGAGGGGACAATTCACCCCTCCACTTT; cdr3_aa: CAIKGGDNSPLHF
d_call: -; clone_size: once; v_call: TRBV9; j_call: TRBJ2-7; cdr3_nt: TGTGCCAGCAGCGCAGCTCTGGGGACAATCTACGAGCAGTACTTC; cdr3_aa: CASSAALGTIYEQYF
d_call: TRBD1; clone_size: once; v_call: TRBV18; j_call: TRBJ1-1; cdr3_nt: TGTGCCAGCTCACCAGGGAGTACAGGGGCCACTGAAGCTTTCTTT; cdr3_aa: CASSPGSTGATEAFF
d_call: TRBD1; clone_size: -; v_call: TRBV19; j_call: TRBJ1-2; cdr3_nt: TGTGCCAGTAGCGAAACAGGGGACTATGGCTACACCTTC; cdr3_aa: CASSETGDYGYTF
d_call: -; clone_size: -; v_call: TRBV28; j_call: TRBJ2-7; cdr3_nt: TGTGCCAGCAATTCCCGAGGGACAACCGACTCCTACGAGCAGTACTTC; cdr3_aa: CASNSRGTTDSYEQYF
d_call: TRBD1; clone_size: once; v_call: TRBV18; j_call: TRBJ1-2; cdr3_nt: TGTGCCAGCTCACTTGGACAGGGCGATGGCTACACCTTC; cdr3_aa: CASSLGQGDGYTF
d_call: -; clone_size: -; v_call: TRBV6-5; j_call: TRBJ1-1; cdr3_nt: TGTGCCAGCAGTTACTCCGGGGGTAGGGCTGAAGCTTTCTTT; cdr3_aa: CASSYSGGRAEAFF
d_call: -; clone_size: -; v_call: TRBV5-6; j_call: TRBJ2-7; cdr3_nt: TGTGCCAGCAGCTTGGCCGTGGGAAGGGGCTCCTACGAGCAGTACTTC; cdr3_aa: CASSLAVGRGSYEQYF
d_call: -; clone_size: few; v_call: TRBV2; j_call: TRBJ1-1; cdr3_nt: TGTGCCAGCAGTGAAGCATTGACCCGGACAGCCTATGAAGCTTTCTTT; cdr3_aa: CASSEALTRTAYEAFF
d_call: -; clone_size: -; v_call: TRBV15; j_call: TRBJ2-1; cdr3_nt: TGTGCCACCGGTACAGGGTATAACAATGAGCAGTTCTTC; cdr3_aa: CATGTGYNNEQFF
d_call: -; clone_size: medium-sized; v_call: TRBV7-6; j_call: TRBJ2-7; cdr3_nt: TGTGCCAGCAGCTTAGCTAGCTCCTACGAGCAGTACTTC; cdr3_aa: CASSLASSYEQYF
d_call: TRBD2; clone_size: -; v_call: TRBV6-2/TRBV6-3; j_call: TRBJ2-7; cdr3_nt: TGTGCCAGCAGTCTAAGACTAGCGGGAGAGGACGAGCAGTACTTC; cdr3_aa: CASSLRLAGEDEQYF
d_call: -; clone_size: -; v_call: TRBV9; j_call: TRBJ2-5; cdr3_nt: TGTGCCAGCAGCGTAGCGGGGAGGACTTTAGGAGAGACCCAGTACTTC; cdr3_aa: CASSVAGRTLGETQYF
d_call: TRBD2; clone_size: -; v_call: TRBV4-3; j_call: TRBJ2-7; cdr3_nt: TGCGCCAGCAGCCAAGATCCACCGGGAGGGAGCCCCTACGAGCAGTACTTC; cdr3_aa: CASSQDPPGGSPYEQYF
d_call: -; clone_size: -; v_call: TRBV3-1/TRBV3-2; j_call: TRBJ1-1; cdr3_nt: TGTGCCAGCACGGTGGAGGAAGGAGACACTGAAGCTTTCTTT; cdr3_aa: CASTVEEGDTEAFF
d_call: -; clone_size: -; v_call: TRBV7-6; j_call: TRBJ2-2; cdr3_nt: TGTGCCAGCAGCTTAGGGAGGACCGGGGAGCTGTTTTTT; cdr3_aa: CASSLGRTGELFF
d_call: -; clone_size: -; v_call: TRBV5-6; j_call: TRBJ1-2; cdr3_nt: TGTGCCAGCAGCTTCGGAGACTATGGCTACACCTTC; cdr3_aa: CASSFGDYGYTF
d_call: TRBD2; clone_size: -; v_call: TRBV24-1; j_call: TRBJ2-1; cdr3_nt: TGTGCCACCAGTGATCCGGGACTAGCGGACCCTAGCTCCTACAATGAGCAGTTCTTC; cdr3_aa: CATSDPGLADPSSYNEQFF
d_call: -; clone_size: -; v_call: TRBV6-5; j_call: TRBJ2-4; cdr3_nt: TGTGCCAGCAGTTCCCCCAGGGAACTAGCCAAAAACATTCAGTACTTC; cdr3_aa: CASSSPRELAKNIQYF
d_call: -; clone_size: -; v_call: TRBV7-2; j_call: TRBJ2-7; cdr3_nt: TGTGCCAGCAGCTTAGTACCAGGGAACGAGCAGTACTTC; cdr3_aa: CASSLVPGNEQYF
d_call: -; clone_size: -; v_call: TRBV5-1; j_call: TRBJ2-7; cdr3_nt: TGCGCCAGCAGCTTATCCCTTAGCTCCTACGAGCAGTACTTC; cdr3_aa: CASSLSLSSYEQYF
d_call: TRBD2; clone_size: -; v_call: TRBV7-9; j_call: TRBJ2-1; cdr3_nt: TGTGCCAGCAGCCCTAGGACTAGTCAAAGTGTGAGTAATGAGCAGTTCTTC; cdr3_aa: CASSPRTSQSVSNEQFF
d_call: TRBD2; clone_size: -; v_call: TRBV2; j_call: TRBJ2-7; cdr3_nt: TGTGCCAGCAGGTGGACTAGCGGAAGCGAGCAGTACTTC; cdr3_aa: CASRWTSGSEQYF
d_call: -; clone_size: -; v_call: TRBV18; j_call: TRBJ1-2; cdr3_nt: TGTGCCAGCTCACAACCGATCGGGTATGGCTACACCTTC; cdr3_aa: CASSQPIGYGYTF
d_call: TRBD2; clone_size: once; v_call: TRBV11-2; j_call: TRBJ2-3; cdr3_nt: TGTGCCAGCAGCACTGGATGGCGGGAGACAGATACGCAGTATTTT; cdr3_aa: CASSTGWRETDTQYF
d_call: TRBD2; clone_size: -; v_call: TRBV5-1; j_call: TRBJ2-3; cdr3_nt: TGCGCCAGCTTACTAGCGGGAGCATCAGATACGCAGTATTTT; cdr3_aa: CASLLAGASDTQYF
d_call: TRBD1; clone_size: -; v_call: TRBV4-2; j_call: TRBJ2-6; cdr3_nt: TGTGCCAGCAGCCGAAGCCTCGCCGGGACAGGGGCTGGGGCCAACGTCCTGACTTTC; cdr3_aa: CASSRSLAGTGAGANVLTF
d_call: TRBD1; clone_size: -; v_call: TRBV10-3; j_call: TRBJ2-7; cdr3_nt: TGTGCCATCAGCCCGACAGGGTTTGGAAATTTTAGGTACTTC; cdr3_aa: CAISPTGFGNFRYF
d_call: -; clone_size: -; v_call: TRBV6-6; j_call: TRBJ2-7; cdr3_nt: TGTGCCAGCACTGGAGGATTCTACGAGCAGTACTTC; cdr3_aa: CASTGGFYEQYF
d_call: TRBD1; clone_size: -; v_call: TRBV6-1; j_call: TRBJ1-2; cdr3_nt: TGTGCCAGCAGTGAAGCTTCCGGGACAGGGCTAGGTGGCTACACCTTC; cdr3_aa: CASSEASGTGLGGYTF
d_call: TRBD1; clone_size: -; v_call: TRBV5-1; j_call: TRBJ2-7; cdr3_nt: TGCGCCAGCAGCACGGGACAGCGTTCCTACGAGCAGTACTTC; cdr3_aa: CASSTGQRSYEQYF
d_call: TRBD1; clone_size: -; v_call: TRBV5-1; j_call: TRBJ2-7; cdr3_nt: TGCGCCAGCAGCTCCGGGACAGGACCCTACGAGCAGTACTTC; cdr3_aa: CASSSGTGPYEQYF
d_call: -; clone_size: -; v_call: TRBV14; j_call: TRBJ2-3; cdr3_nt: TGTGCCAGGCAAACATCGGGAGCCGCGAATACGCAGTATTTT; cdr3_aa: CARQTSGAANTQYF
d_call: -; clone_size: -; v_call: TRBV5-4; j_call: TRBJ2-2; cdr3_nt: TGTGCCAGCAGCTTTAGGGGGTCCGGGGAGCTGTTTTTT; cdr3_aa: CASSFRGSGELFF
d_call: -; clone_size: medium-sized; v_call: TRBV9; j_call: TRBJ1-1; cdr3_nt: TGTGCCAGCAGCGCGACAGGACGAGGTACTGAAGCTTTCTTT; cdr3_aa: CASSATGRGTEAFF
d_call: TRBD2; clone_size: -; v_call: TRBV10-1; j_call: TRBJ2-3; cdr3_nt: TGCGCCAGCAGTGGACCCTCTAGCGGGAGGGCTTGGGATACGCAGTATTTT; cdr3_aa: CASSGPSSGRAWDTQYF
d_call: -; clone_size: -; v_call: TRBV6-5; j_call: TRBJ1-1; cdr3_nt: TGTGCCAGCAGTCGACAGGTACTGAACACTGAAGCTTTCTTT; cdr3_aa: CASSRQVLNTEAFF
d_call: -; clone_size: once; v_call: TRBV15; j_call: TRBJ2-7; cdr3_nt: TGTGCCACCAGCAGAGATGGGCAGGGTTACGAGCAGTACTTC; cdr3_aa: CATSRDGQGYEQYF
d_call: TRBD2; clone_size: -; v_call: TRBV11-2; j_call: TRBJ2-5; cdr3_nt: TGTGCCAGCAGCCCCCGACTAGCGGGAGGGGTGGAGACCCAGTACTTC; cdr3_aa: CASSPRLAGGVETQYF
d_call: TRBD1; clone_size: -; v_call: TRBV5-1; j_call: TRBJ2-2; cdr3_nt: TGCGCCACCCGTATGACAGGGGTGGCCGGGGAGCTGTTTTTT; cdr3_aa: CATRMTGVAGELFF